This TCR beta chain was retrieved from a study of blood T cell repertoires in COVID-19. Looking at the study overall: COVID-19 samples collected from the United States, Italy and Spain covered acute and convalescent phases. Nucleic acid was either cDNA or gDNA, and it came from T cells, B-cell-depleted T cells, or PBMCs.

Original processing methods: The authors estimated nucleated cell counts from reference gene primer amplification. The repertoire was sequenced with immunoSEQ multiplex PCR; TCRdb's copy has only in-frame clones and lacks some. Clone size and V and J calls were adopted from that table, with D and trimming inferred from the DNA. In the table there are approximately 400,000 clones, approximately 80% of which are singletons. Germline V gene lookup returns CDR1 SGHDT and CDR2 YYEEEE. The CDR3 totals 15 residues. With 4 bases clipped from V and 4 bases from J, the junction kept 5 bases outside the gene matches.

The gene calls are TRBV5-6 and TRBJ2-1; 10 bases line up with TRBD1. Sequenced input: peripheral blood. The TCR originated in a human donor with acute or convalescent COVID-19. The donor label of this sample is uncertain. The CDR3 nucleotides are TGTGCCAGCAGCCCCCGGGACAGGGGATACAATGAGCAGTTCTTC. Translating it yields CASSPRDRGYNEQFF.